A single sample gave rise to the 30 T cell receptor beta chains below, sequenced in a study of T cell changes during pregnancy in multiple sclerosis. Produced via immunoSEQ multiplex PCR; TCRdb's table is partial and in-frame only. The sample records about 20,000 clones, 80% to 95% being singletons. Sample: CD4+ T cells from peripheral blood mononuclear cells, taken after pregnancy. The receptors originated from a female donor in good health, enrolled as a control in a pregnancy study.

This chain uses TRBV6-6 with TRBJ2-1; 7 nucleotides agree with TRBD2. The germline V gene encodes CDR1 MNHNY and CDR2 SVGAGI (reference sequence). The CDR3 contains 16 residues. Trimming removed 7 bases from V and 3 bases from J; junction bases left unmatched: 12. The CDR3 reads CASTYSGGFSYNEQFF. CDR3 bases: TGTGCCAGCACCTACTCCGGGGGGTTTAGCTACAATGAGCAGTTCTTC.

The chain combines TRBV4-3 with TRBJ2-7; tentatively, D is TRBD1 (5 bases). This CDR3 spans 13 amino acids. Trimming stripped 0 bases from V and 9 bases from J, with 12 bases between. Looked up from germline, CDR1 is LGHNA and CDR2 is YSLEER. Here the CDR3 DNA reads TGCGCCAGCAGCCAAGATAGGGGCACACCGCAGTACTTC. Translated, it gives CASSQDRGTPQYF.

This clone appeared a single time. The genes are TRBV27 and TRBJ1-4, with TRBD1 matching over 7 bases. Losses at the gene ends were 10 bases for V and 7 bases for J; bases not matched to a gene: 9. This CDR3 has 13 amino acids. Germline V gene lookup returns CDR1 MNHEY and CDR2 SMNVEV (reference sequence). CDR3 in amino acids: CATGGQRIEKLFF. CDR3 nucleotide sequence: TGTGCCACCGGGGGACAGAGAATTGAAAAACTGTTTTTT.

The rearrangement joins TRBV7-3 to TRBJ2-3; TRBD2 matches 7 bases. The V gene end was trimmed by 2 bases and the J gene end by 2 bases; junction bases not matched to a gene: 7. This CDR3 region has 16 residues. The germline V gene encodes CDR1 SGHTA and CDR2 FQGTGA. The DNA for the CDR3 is TGTGCCAGCAGCTTATTGGGAGGGCGGGACACAGATACGCAGTATTTT. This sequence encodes CASSLLGGRDTDTQYF.

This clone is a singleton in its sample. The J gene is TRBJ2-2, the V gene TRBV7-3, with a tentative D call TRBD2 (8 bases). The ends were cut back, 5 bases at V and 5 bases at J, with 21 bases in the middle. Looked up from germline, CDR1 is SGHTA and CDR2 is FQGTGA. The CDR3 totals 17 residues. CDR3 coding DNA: TGTGCCAGCAGCGCGACAGGGAGGACTAGCTTTACCGGGGAGCTGTTTTTT. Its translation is CASSATGRTSFTGELFF.

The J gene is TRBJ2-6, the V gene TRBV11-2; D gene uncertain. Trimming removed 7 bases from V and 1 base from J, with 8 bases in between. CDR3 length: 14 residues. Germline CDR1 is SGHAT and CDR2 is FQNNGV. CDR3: CASMLRSGANVLTF. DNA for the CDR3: TGTGCCAGCATGCTGCGGTCTGGGGCCAACGTCCTGACTTTC.

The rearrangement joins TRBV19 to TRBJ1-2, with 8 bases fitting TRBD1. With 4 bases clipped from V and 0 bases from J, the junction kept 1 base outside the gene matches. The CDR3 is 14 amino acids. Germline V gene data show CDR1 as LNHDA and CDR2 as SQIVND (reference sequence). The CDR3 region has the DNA TGTGCCAGTAGTAAACAGGGGGCTAACTATGGCTACACCTTC. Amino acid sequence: CASSKQGANYGYTF.

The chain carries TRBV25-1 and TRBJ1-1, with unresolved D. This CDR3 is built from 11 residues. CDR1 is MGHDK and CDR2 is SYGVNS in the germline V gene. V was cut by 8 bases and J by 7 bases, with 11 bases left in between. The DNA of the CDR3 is TGTGCCAGCCGTTTGTACAGTGAAGCTTTCTTT. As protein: CASRLYSEAFF.

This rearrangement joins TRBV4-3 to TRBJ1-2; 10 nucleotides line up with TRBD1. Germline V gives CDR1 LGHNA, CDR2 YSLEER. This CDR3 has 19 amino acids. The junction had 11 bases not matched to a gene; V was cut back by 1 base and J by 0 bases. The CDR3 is CASSQARWTGGTANYGYTF. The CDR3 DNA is TGCGCCAGCAGCCAAGCCCGGTGGACAGGGGGAACTGCTAACTATGGCTACACCTTC.

The CDR3 loop is CASSEQGALFPGELFF. CDR3 in DNA: TGTGCCAGCTCAGAACAGGGGGCGCTATTTCCCGGGGAGCTGTTTTTT. The chain combines TRBV18 with TRBJ2-2; 9 bases are a match to TRBD1. Unmatched junction bases numbered 10, after V lost 5 bases and J lost 6 bases. Germline loops: CDR1 KGHSH, CDR2 LQKENI. CDR3 length: 16 amino acids.

The CDR3 sequence is CASSLSGTGMHEQYF. The DNA of the CDR3 is TGTGCCAGCAGTTTGTCCGGGACAGGGATGCACGAGCAGTACTTC. The chain recombines TRBV28 with TRBJ2-7, with 9 nucleotides matching TRBD1. Germline-derived CDR1 and CDR2 are MDHEN and SYDVKM. The junction had 8 bases not matched to a gene; V was cut back by 3 bases and J by 5 bases. This CDR3 has 15 amino acids.

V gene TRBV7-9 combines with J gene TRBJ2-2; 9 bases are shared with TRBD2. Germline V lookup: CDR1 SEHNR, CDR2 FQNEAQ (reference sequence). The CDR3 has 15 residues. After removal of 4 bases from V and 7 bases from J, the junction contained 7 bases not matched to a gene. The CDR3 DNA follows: TGTGCCAGCAGCTCGCGGGGGGGCGAAAACGGGGAGCTGTTTTTT. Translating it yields CASSSRGGENGELFF.

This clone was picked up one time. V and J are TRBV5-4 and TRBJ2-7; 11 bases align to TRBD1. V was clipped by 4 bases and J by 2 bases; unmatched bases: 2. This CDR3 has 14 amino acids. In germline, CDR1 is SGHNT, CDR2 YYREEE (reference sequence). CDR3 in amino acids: CASSRDRGAYEQYF. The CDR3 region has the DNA TGTGCCAGCAGCCGGGACAGGGGGGCCTACGAGCAGTACTTC.

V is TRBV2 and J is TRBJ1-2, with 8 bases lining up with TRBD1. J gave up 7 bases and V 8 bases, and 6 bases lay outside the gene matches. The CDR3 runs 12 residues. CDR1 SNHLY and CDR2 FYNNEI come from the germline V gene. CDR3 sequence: CASPRGRTGYTF. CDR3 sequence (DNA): TGTGCCAGCCCCAGGGGGCGGACTGGCTACACCTTC.

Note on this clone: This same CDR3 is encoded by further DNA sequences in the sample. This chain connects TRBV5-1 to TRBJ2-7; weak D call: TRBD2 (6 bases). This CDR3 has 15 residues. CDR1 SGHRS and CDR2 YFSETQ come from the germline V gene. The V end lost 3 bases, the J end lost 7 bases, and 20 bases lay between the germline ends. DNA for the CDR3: TGCGCCAGCAGCTGGGGGGACCGGGACGCCGGGGAGCAGTACTTC. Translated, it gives CASSWGDRDAGEQYF.

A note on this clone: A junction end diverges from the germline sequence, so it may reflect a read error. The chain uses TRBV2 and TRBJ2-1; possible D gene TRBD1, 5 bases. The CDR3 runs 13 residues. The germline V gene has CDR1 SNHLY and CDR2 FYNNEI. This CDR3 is CATQGWGYDEQFF. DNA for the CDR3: TGTGCCACCCAGGGTTGGGGCTACGATGAGCAGTTCTTC.

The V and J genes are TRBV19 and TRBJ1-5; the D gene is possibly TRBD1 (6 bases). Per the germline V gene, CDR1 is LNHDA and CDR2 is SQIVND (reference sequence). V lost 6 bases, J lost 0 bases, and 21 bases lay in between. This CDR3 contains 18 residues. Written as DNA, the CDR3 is TGTGCCAGTAGGGGACACAAGAAGCTAGTAGGTAGCAATCAGCCCCAGCATTTT. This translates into CASRGHKKLVGSNQPQHF.

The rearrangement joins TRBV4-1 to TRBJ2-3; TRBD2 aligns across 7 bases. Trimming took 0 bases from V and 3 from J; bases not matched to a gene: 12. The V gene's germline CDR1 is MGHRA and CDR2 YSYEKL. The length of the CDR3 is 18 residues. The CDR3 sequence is CASSQDAIGTKATDTQYF. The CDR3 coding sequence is TGCGCCAGCAGCCAAGATGCAATCGGGACTAAGGCAACAGATACGCAGTATTTT.

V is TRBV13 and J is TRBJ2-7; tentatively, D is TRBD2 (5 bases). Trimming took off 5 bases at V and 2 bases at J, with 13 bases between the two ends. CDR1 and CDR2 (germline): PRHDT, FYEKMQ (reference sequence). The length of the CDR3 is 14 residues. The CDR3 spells CASSPPRRAYEQYF. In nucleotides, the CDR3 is TGTGCCAGCAGCCCCCCGAGGCGGGCCTACGAGCAGTACTTC.

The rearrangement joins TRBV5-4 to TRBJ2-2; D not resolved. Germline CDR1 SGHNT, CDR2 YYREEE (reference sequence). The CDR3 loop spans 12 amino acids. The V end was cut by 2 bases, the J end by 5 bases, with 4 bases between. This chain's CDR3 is CASSFLTGELFF. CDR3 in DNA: TGTGCCAGCAGCTTCTTAACCGGGGAGCTGTTTTTT. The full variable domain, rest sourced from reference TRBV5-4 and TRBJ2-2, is ETGVTQSPTHLIKTRGQQVTLRCSSQSGHNTVSWYQQALGQGPQFIFQYYREEENGRGNFPPRFSGLQFPNYSSELNVNALELDDSALYLCASSFLTGELFFGEGSRLTVL.

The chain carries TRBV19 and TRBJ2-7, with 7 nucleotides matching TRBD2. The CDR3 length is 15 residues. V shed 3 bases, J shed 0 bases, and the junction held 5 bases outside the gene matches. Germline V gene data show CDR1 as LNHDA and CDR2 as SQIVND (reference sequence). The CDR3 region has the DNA TGTGCCAGTAGTATCGGACTAGTTAGCTCCTACGAGCAGTACTTC. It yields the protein CASSIGLVSSYEQYF.

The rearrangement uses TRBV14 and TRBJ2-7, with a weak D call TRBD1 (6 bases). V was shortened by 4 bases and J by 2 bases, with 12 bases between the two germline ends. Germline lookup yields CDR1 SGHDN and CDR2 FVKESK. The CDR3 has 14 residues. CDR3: CASSLQGKTYEQYF. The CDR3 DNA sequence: TGTGCCAGCAGCCTACAGGGCAAAACCTACGAGCAGTACTTC.

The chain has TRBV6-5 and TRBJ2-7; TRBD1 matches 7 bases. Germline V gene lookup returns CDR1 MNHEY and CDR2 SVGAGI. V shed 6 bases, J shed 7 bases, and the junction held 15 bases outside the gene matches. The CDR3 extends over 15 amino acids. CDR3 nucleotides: TGTGCCAGCAGAAGAACCGACAGGGAGTTAGGGGAGCAGTACTTC. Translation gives CASRRTDRELGEQYF.

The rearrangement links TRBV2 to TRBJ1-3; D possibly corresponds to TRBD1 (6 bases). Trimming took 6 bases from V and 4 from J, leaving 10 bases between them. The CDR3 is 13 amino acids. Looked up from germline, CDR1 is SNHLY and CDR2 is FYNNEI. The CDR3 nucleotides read TGTGCCAGCAGGACAGGTTCGGGAAACACCATATATTTT. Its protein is CASRTGSGNTIYF.

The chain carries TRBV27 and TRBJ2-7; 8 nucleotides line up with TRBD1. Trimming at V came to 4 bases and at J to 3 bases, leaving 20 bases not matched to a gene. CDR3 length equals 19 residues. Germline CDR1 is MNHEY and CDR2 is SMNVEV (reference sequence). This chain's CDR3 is CASSSQRSATGAQSYEQYF. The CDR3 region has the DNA TGTGCCAGCAGTTCCCAACGATCAGCGACAGGGGCCCAGAGCTACGAGCAGTACTTC.

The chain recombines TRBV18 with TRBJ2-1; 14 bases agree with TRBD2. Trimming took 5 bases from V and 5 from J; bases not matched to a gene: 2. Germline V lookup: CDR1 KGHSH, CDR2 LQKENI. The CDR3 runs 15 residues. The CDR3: CASSGTSGGHNEQFF. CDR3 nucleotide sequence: TGTGCCAGCTCAGGGACTAGCGGGGGACACAATGAGCAGTTCTTC.

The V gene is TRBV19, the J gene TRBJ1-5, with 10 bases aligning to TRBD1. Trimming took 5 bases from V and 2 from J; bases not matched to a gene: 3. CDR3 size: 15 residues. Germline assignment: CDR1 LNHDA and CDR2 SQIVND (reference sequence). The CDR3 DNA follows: TGTGCCAGTAGTGTTGGGACAGGGGGCAATCAGCCCCAGCATTTT. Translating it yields CASSVGTGGNQPQHF.

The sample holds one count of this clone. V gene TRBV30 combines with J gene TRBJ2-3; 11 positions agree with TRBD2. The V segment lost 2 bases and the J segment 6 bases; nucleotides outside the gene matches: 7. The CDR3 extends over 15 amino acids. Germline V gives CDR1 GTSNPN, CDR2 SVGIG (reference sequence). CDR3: CAWSRTSGLPDTQYF. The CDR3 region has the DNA TGTGCCTGGAGTAGGACTAGCGGGCTACCCGATACGCAGTATTTT.

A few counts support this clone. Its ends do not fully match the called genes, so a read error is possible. CDR3 amino acids: CASSPRTGQNAEAFF. CDR3 DNA: TGTGCCAGCTCACCCCGGACAGGTCAGAACGCTGAAGCTTTCTTT. The chain carries TRBV18 and TRBJ1-1, with TRBD1 matching 7 bases. CDR3 length: 15 amino acids. Germline CDR1 and CDR2: KGHSH and LQKENI.

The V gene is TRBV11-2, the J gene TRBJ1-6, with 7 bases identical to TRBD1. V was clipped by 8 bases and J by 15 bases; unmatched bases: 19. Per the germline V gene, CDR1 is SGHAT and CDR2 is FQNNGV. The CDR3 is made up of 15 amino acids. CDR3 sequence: CASHSRQGVAGDLHF. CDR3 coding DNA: TGTGCCAGCCACTCCAGACAGGGAGTGGCAGGGGACCTCCACTTT.